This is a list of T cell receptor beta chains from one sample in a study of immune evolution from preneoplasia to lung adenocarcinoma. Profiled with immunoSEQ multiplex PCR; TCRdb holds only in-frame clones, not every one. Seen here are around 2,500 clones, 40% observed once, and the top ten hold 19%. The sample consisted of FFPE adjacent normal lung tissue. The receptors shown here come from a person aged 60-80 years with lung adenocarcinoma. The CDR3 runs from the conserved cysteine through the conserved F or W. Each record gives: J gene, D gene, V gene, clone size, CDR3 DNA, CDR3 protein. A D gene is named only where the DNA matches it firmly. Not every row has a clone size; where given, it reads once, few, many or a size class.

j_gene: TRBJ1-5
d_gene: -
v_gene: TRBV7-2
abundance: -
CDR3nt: TGTGCCAGCAGCTTAAATTACGGCAGGGAGAGACAGCCCCAGCATTTT
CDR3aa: CASSLNYGRERQPQHF

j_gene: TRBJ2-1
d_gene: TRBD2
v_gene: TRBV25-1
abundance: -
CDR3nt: TGTGCCAGCAGTGCACCCGGGACTATAAATGAGCAGTTCTTC
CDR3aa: CASSAPGTINEQFF

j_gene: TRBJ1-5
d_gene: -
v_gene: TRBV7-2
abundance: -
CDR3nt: TGTGCCAGCAGCTTAATGGGGGGCGGTCAGCCCCAGCATTTT
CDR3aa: CASSLMGGGQPQHF

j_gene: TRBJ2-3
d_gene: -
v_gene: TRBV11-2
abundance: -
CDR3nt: TGTGCCAGCAGACGTAGCGGCACAGATACGCAGTATTTT
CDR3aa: CASRRSGTDTQYF

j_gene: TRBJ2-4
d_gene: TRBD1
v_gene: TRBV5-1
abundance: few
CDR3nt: TGCGCCAGCAGCTCGACAGGGAGTCTAGCCAAAAACATTCAGTACTTC
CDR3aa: CASSSTGSLAKNIQYF

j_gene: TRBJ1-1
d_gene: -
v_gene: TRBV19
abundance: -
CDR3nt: TGTGCCAGTAGTAATCCCTCCGACGGATCTCACACTGAAGCTTTCTTT
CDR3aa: CASSNPSDGSHTEAFF

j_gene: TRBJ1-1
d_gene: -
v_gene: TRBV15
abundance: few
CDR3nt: TGTGCCACCAGCATGCACAGCCGGAACACTGAAGCTTTCTTT
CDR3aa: CATSMHSRNTEAFF

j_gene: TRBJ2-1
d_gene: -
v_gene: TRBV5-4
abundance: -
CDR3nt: TGTGCCAGCAGCTTGGGACAGTACAATGAGCAGTTCTTC
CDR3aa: CASSLGQYNEQFF

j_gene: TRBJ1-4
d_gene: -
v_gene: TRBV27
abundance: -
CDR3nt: TGTGCCAGCAGTTTAGGCGGGGGTGAAAAACTGTTTTTT
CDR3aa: CASSLGGGEKLFF

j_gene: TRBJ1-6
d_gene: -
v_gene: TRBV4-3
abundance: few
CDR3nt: TGCGCCAGCAGCCAAGATGGAGGGACGGCCTCAGGTTATTCACCCCTCCACTTT
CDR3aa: CASSQDGGTASGYSPLHF

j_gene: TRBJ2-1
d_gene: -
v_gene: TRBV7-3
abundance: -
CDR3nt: TGTGCCAGCAGCTTAACAGGGACAAGCTCCTACAATGAGCAGTTCTTC
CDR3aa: CASSLTGTSSYNEQFF

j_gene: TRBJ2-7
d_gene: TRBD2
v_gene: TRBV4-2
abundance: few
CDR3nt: TGTGCCAGCAGCCAAGATGGGACTAGCGGGGGGTACGAGCAGTACTTC
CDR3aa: CASSQDGTSGGYEQYF

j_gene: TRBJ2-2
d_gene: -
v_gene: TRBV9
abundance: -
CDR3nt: TGTGCCAGCAGCGCACTGAACCGTCCCGGGGAGCTGTTTTTT
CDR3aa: CASSALNRPGELFF

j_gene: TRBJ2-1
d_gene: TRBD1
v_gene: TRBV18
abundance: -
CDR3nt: TGTGCCAGCTCACCAAAAGGGACAGTCGATGAGCAGTTCTTC
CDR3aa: CASSPKGTVDEQFF

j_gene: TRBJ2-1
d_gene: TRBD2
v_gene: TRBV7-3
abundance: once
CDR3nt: TGTGCCAGCAGCTTGGGGAGGGAGGGCCCTAATGAGCAGTTCTTC
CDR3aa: CASSLGREGPNEQFF

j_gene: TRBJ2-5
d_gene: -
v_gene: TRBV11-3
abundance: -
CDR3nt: TGTGCCAGCAGCCCACAGACCCAAGAGACCCAGTACTTC
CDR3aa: CASSPQTQETQYF